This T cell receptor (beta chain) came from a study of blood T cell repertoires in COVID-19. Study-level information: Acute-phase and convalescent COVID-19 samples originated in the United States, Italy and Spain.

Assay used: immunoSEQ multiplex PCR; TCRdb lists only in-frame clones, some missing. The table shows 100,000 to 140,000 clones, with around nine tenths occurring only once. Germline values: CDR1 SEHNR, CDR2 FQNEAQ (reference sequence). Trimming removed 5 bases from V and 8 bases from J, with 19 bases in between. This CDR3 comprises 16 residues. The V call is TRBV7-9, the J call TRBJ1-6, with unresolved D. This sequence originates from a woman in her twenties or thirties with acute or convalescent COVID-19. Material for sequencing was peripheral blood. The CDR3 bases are TGTGCCAGCAGCAGGGTCGAGCTCGGGAGGGATTCACCCCTCCACTTT. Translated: CASSRVELGRDSPLHF.